This T cell receptor (beta chain) was sequenced during a study of T cell changes during pregnancy in multiple sclerosis. Profiled with immunoSEQ multiplex PCR; TCRdb holds only in-frame clones, not every one. The data hold around 50,000 clones, with more than 80% observed a single time. The TCR was taken from a female donor with multiple sclerosis, enrolled in a pregnancy study. Material: CD8+ T cells from peripheral blood mononuclear cells, obtained in the second trimester of pregnancy.

The CDR3, as DNA: TGTGCCAGCAGCTTGGGTAGCGGGGGCGTGGAGAATGAGCAGTTCTTC. Translation: CASSLGSGGVENEQFF. The chain links TRBV5-4 to TRBJ2-1, with TRBD2 matching 9 bases. The CDR3 sequence is 16 residues long. V shed 0 bases, J shed 7 bases, and the junction held 8 bases outside the gene matches. Germline V gene lookup returns CDR1 SGHNT and CDR2 YYREEE (reference sequence). Variable domain in full (rest from reference TRBV5-4 and TRBJ2-1): ETGVTQSPTHLIKTRGQQVTLRCSSQSGHNTVSWYQQALGQGPQFIFQYYREEENGRGNFPPRFSGLQFPNYSSELNVNALELDDSALYLCASSLGSGGVENEQFFGPGTRLTVL.